The 30 T cell receptor beta chains given below trace back to one sample, sequenced in a study of human T cells and chemical hapten exposure. A single record per CDR3 protein comes from TCRdb applying MiXCR to the RACE reads. The sample has some 81,000 distinct CDR3 sequences; roughly 7.1% are singletons. Specified time point: patch test 1, 2 weeks after DPC sensitization. Regarding treatment: therapeutic diphenylcyclopropenone sensitization with weekly scalp DPC. The source was whole blood, collected in connection with sensitization to the hapten diphenylcyclopropenone (DPC). Receptor source: a woman aged 25 to 39 with alopecia areata. Some clones in this sample may be carry-over from other donors' samples.

This clonotype was recorded at least ten times. This chain connects TRBV27 to TRBJ1-1; D unclear. CDR3 size: 13 residues. Germline V lookup: CDR1 MNHEY, CDR2 SMNVEV (reference sequence). The V and J ends lost 5 bases and 0 bases respectively, with 7 bases between them. CDR3 sequence reads: CASSHKMNTEAFF. As DNA, the CDR3 is TGTGCCAGCAGTCACAAAATGAACACTGAAGCTTTCTTT.

This clonotype appeared many times. The chain combines TRBV5-1 with TRBJ2-7; D remains ambiguous. CDR1 is SGHRS and CDR2 is YFSETQ in the germline V gene. V lost 3 bases to trimming and J lost 3 bases, with 10 bases between them. The CDR3 is 13 residues long. This CDR3 reads CASSSGTFYEQYF. CDR3 nucleotides: TGCGCCAGCAGCTCCGGCACCTTCTACGAGCAGTACTTC.

This clonotype has a count of ten or more. This rearrangement joins TRBV3-1 to TRBJ1-1; weak D call: TRBD1 (5 bases). V was shortened by 2 bases and J by 4 bases, with 17 bases between the two germline ends. This CDR3 is built from 16 residues. CDR1 and CDR2 (germline): LGHDT, YNNKEL (reference sequence). This CDR3 reads CASSQSGQGQSTEAFF. DNA of the CDR3: TGTGCCAGCAGCCAATCGGGGCAGGGCCAATCCACTGAAGCTTTCTTT.

This chain connects TRBV29-1 to TRBJ1-1; TRBD1 aligns across 7 bases. Germline V gene sequence: CDR1 SQVTM, CDR2 ANQGSEA. CDR3 length: 10 amino acids. The ends lost 7 bases at V and 8 bases at J; junction bases unmatched: 4. CDR3 DNA sequence: TGCAGCGGAGGGACAGAAGAAGCTTTCTTT. Protein product: CSGGTEEAFF.

This clonotype was counted at least ten times. The rearrangement uses TRBV3-1 and TRBJ2-5; 7 bases are a match to TRBD1. With V trimmed by 4 bases and J by 2 bases, 4 bases remained unmatched. Per germline, CDR1 LGHDT and CDR2 YNNKEL (reference sequence). CDR3 size: 14 residues. The CDR3, as DNA: TGTGCCAGCAGCCGGACAGGTCCTCAAGAGACCCAGTACTTC. Residues: CASSRTGPQETQYF.

This sequence joins TRBV7-9 and TRBJ1-1; no firm D call. The CDR3 is 14 amino acids. The ends were cut back, 7 bases at V and 1 base at J, with 13 bases in the middle. The germline V gene has CDR1 SEHNR and CDR2 FQNEAQ (reference sequence). This CDR3 is CASNMELRNTEAFF. The CDR3 nucleotides read TGTGCCAGCAACATGGAATTGAGGAACACTGAAGCTTTCTTT.

This sequence joins TRBV23-1 and TRBJ1-6, with D unresolved. TRBV23-1 is an ORF; its function is uncertain. The CDR3 has 15 residues. Trimming took off 0 bases at V and 10 bases at J, with 13 bases between the two ends. CDR3 region: CASSQSVGLKSPLHF. The CDR3 bases are TGCGCCAGCAGTCAATCGGTGGGGTTAAAGTCACCCCTCCACTTT.

Only a few counts were recorded for this clonotype. The rearrangement links TRBV18 to TRBJ2-7; D unresolved. Germline V gene lookup returns CDR1 KGHSH and CDR2 LQKENI. The V and J ends lost 2 bases and 6 bases respectively, with 5 bases between them. The CDR3 runs to 11 residues. The DNA for the CDR3 is TGTGCCAGCTCACCAGGTGCCGAGCAGTACTTC. This gives the protein CASSPGAEQYF.

This clonotype was recorded many times. This rearrangement joins TRBV20-1 to TRBJ2-3, with 9 nucleotides matching TRBD2. With 4 bases clipped from V and 2 bases from J, the junction kept 13 bases outside the gene matches. The CDR3 consists of 17 residues. Germline values: CDR1 DFQATT, CDR2 SNEGSKA (reference sequence). CDR3 DNA: TGCAGTGCTAAAATTGGTAGCGGGGGCCGGATCACAGATACGCAGTATTTT. Translating gives CSAKIGSGGRITDTQYF.

This clonotype was observed a handful of times. The genes are TRBV12-3 or TRBV12-4 and TRBJ2-6, with D unresolved. Between the trimmed V and J ends, which lost 6 bases and 2 bases, there was a span of 11 bases. The CDR3 consists of 15 residues. CDR3 sequence: CASSTVVAGANVLTF. Written as DNA, the CDR3 is TGTGCCAGCAGCACAGTGGTTGCTGGGGCCAACGTCCTGACTTTC.

In its sample, this clonotype was seen a few times. The rearrangement links TRBV29-1 to TRBJ1-1; D is ambiguous. V was trimmed by 3 bases and J by 8 bases, leaving 10 bases between them. The CDR3 covers 11 residues. CDR1 SQVTM and CDR2 ANQGSEA come from the germline V gene. The CDR3 region is CSVDTRNEAFF. CDR3 in DNA: TGCAGCGTTGACACTAGGAACGAAGCTTTCTTT.

This clonotype was recorded many times. The chain links TRBV10-3 to TRBJ1-1, with D unresolved. Deletions cut 1 base from V and 3 bases from J, with 6 bases between. Germline CDR1 ENHRY, CDR2 SYGVKD. The CDR3 runs 13 residues. This CDR3 reads CAISEFEDTEAFF. DNA for the CDR3: TGTGCCATCAGTGAGTTTGAGGACACTGAAGCTTTCTTT.

The chain couples TRBV27 to TRBJ1-6; TRBD1 aligns across 9 bases. Germline V gene data show CDR1 as MNHEY and CDR2 as SMNVEV (reference sequence). V gave up 3 bases and J gave up 7 bases; unmatched junction bases: 7. The CDR3 runs to 16 residues. The CDR3 sequence is CASSFKGDRVNSPLHF. The CDR3 DNA reads TGTGCCAGCAGTTTTAAGGGGGACAGGGTGAATTCACCCCTCCACTTT.

This clonotype has more than one count but fewer than ten. A read error may explain this, as a much larger clone is one base away. The chain links TRBV18 to TRBJ2-7; D gene unclear. The length of the CDR3 is 14 residues. V was pared by 3 bases and J by 5 bases, with 14 bases between. CDR1 KGHSH and CDR2 LQKENI come from the germline V gene. CDR3 sequence reads: CASSPRTSTDEQYF. The CDR3 nucleotides are TGTGCCAGCTCACCCCGGACCTCTACCGACGAGCAGTACTTC. Looking up the rest from reference TRBV18 and TRBJ2-7 gives the full variable domain: NAGVMQNPRHLVRRRGQEARLRCSPMKGHSHVYWYRQLPEEGLKFMVYLQKENIIDESGMPKERFSAEFPKEGPSILRIQQVVRGDSAAYFCASSPRTSTDEQYFGPGTRLTVT.

This clonotype was observed a handful of times. J is TRBJ2-7 and V is TRBV3-1; D remains ambiguous. This CDR3 is 14 amino acids long. Trimming cost V 2 bases and J 5 bases, with 13 bases left between them. Germline V lookup: CDR1 LGHDT, CDR2 YNNKEL (reference sequence). The CDR3 loop is CASSQPGPNHEQYF. DNA of the CDR3: TGTGCCAGCAGCCAACCAGGACCCAACCACGAGCAGTACTTC.

The chain couples TRBV7-2 to TRBJ2-3; 8 bases fit TRBD1. Germline trimming cut 1 base from V and 4 bases from J; bases unmatched to any gene: 7. Germline assignment: CDR1 SGHTA and CDR2 FQGNSA. CDR3 length equals 16 residues. The CDR3 loop is CASSLGGQGGSDTQYF. The CDR3 DNA follows: TGTGCCAGCAGCTTAGGCGGACAGGGCGGGTCAGATACGCAGTATTTT.

This clonotype has at least ten counts. The chain couples TRBV2 to TRBJ1-1; D unresolved. V lost 6 bases and J lost 4, with 12 bases in between. The CDR3 loop spans 13 amino acids. Germline V gives CDR1 SNHLY, CDR2 FYNNEI. CDR3 in amino acids: CASSVGFGTEAFF. CDR3 coding DNA: TGTGCCAGCAGCGTTGGGTTCGGCACTGAAGCTTTCTTT.

This clonotype appeared many times. CDR3 protein: CASRRGGSDTEAFF. In nucleotides, the CDR3 is TGTGCCAGCAGGCGCGGGGGATCGGACACTGAAGCTTTCTTT. The chain has TRBV12-3 or TRBV12-4 and TRBJ1-1; weak D call: TRBD1 (5 bases). V shed 6 bases and J shed 3 bases, with 14 bases lying between them. This CDR3 has 14 residues.

The chain is built from TRBV20-1 and TRBJ1-1; D not resolved. The CDR3 loop spans 14 amino acids. V lost 4 bases and J 1 base, leaving 13 bases between the germline ends. Germline values: CDR1 DFQATT, CDR2 SNEGSKA (reference sequence). The DNA of the CDR3 is TGCAGTGCTACCCGGATGGGTTGGAACACTGAAGCTTTCTTT. Encoded protein: CSATRMGWNTEAFF.

V is TRBV9 and J is TRBJ1-2; D is perhaps TRBD1 (6 bases). Trimming took 3 bases from V and 4 from J, leaving 16 bases between them. Per the germline V gene, CDR1 is SGDLS and CDR2 is YYNGEE. The CDR3 is 15 amino acids. The CDR3 nucleotides read TGTGCCAGCAGCGCGATCGAGGGGGAGATCTATGGCTACACCTTC. This encodes CASSAIEGEIYGYTF.

This clonotype has a count of ten or more. The J gene is TRBJ1-1, the V gene TRBV11-2, with a weak D call TRBD1 (5 bases). The CDR3 is 13 amino acids. In germline, CDR1 is SGHAT, CDR2 FQNNGV. Trimming pared 3 bases from V and 5 bases from J, leaving 10 bases between. For the CDR3, the DNA is TGTGCCAGCAGCTTGGGGGGGTGGACTGAAGCTTTCTTT. As protein: CASSLGGWTEAFF.

Only a few counts were recorded for this clonotype. V gene TRBV11-2 combines with J gene TRBJ2-1; possible D gene TRBD2, 6 bases. The length of the CDR3 is 18 residues. From germline, CDR1 is SGHAT and CDR2 FQNNGV. V was pared by 1 base and J by 0 bases, with 16 bases between. For the CDR3, the DNA is TGTGCCAGCAGCTTAGCTGGGGCGGGGAGGAGCTCCTACAATGAGCAGTTCTTC. Translating gives CASSLAGAGRSSYNEQFF.

Concerning this clonotype itself: Germline is not matched at one junction end, which may reflect a read error. This rearrangement joins TRBV5-6 to TRBJ1-5, with 7 bases lining up with TRBD1. CDR3 length equals 14 residues. Germline loops: CDR1 SGHDT, CDR2 YYEEEE. CDR3 amino acids: CASSPGTADQPQNF. The CDR3 DNA sequence: TGTGCCAGCAGCCCAGGGACAGCCGATCAGCCCCAGAATTTT. The full variable domain, in which reference TRBV5-6 and TRBJ1-5 provide the parts outside the CDR3, is DAGVTQSPTHLIKTRGQQVTLRCSPKSGHDTVSWYQQALGQGPQFIFQYYEEEERQRGNFPDRFSGHQFPNYSSELNVNALLLGDSALYLCASSPGTADQPQNFGDGTRLSIL.

This clonotype was counted at least ten times. The chain has TRBV12-3 or TRBV12-4 and TRBJ1-1; TRBD1 might be the D (5 bases). Trimming left V 6 bases short and J 1 base short, with 12 bases between. This CDR3 spans 14 amino acids. The CDR3, as DNA: TGTGCCAGCAGGATCGGGACGGCGAACACTGAAGCTTTCTTT. As protein: CASRIGTANTEAFF.

This clonotype was counted at least ten times. This chain connects TRBV10-3 to TRBJ2-3; D possibly corresponds to TRBD1 (5 bases). CDR3 length equals 13 residues. V was clipped by 8 bases and J by 0 bases, with 9 bases between them. Germline V gene sequence: CDR1 ENHRY, CDR2 SYGVKD. The CDR3 region has the DNA TGTGCCATCGGGGCCGTCAGCACAGATACGCAGTATTTT. Its protein product is CAIGAVSTDTQYF.

The chain combines TRBV18 with TRBJ1-1, with D uncertain. Germline lookup yields CDR1 KGHSH and CDR2 LQKENI. V was shortened by 3 bases and J by 3 bases, with 5 bases between the two germline ends. The CDR3 contains 12 residues. CDR3 coding DNA: TGTGCCAGCTCACCGCGCGACACTGAAGCTTTCTTT. Its translation is CASSPRDTEAFF.

This clonotype appeared a few times. For the CDR3, the DNA is TGTGCCAGCAGTTACTTGCGGACTAGCACAGATACGCAGTATTTT. As protein: CASSYLRTSTDTQYF. This rearrangement joins TRBV6-5 to TRBJ2-3, with D tentatively TRBD2 (5 bases). This CDR3 is built from 15 residues. Germline loops: CDR1 MNHEY, CDR2 SVGAGI. The V gene lost 1 base and the J gene lost 0 bases, with 8 bases spanning the gap.

Only a few counts were recorded for this clonotype. The chain carries TRBV18 and TRBJ1-2, with a possible D match to TRBD1 (6 bases). In germline, CDR1 is KGHSH, CDR2 LQKENI. CDR3 size: 16 residues. Trimming stripped 1 base from V and 7 bases from J, with 19 bases between. The CDR3 spells CASSPLNLGQAGGYTF. As DNA, the CDR3 is TGTGCCAGCTCACCACTTAACCTGGGACAAGCGGGTGGCTACACCTTC.

This clonotype was found many times. This sequence joins TRBV5-1 and TRBJ1-1; weak D call: TRBD1 (6 bases). There are 14 residues in the CDR3. V was shortened by 2 bases and J by 0 bases, with 8 bases between the two germline ends. The germline gives CDR1 SGHRS, CDR2 YFSETQ. CDR3: CASSFGQMNTEAFF. CDR3 nucleotide sequence: TGCGCCAGCAGCTTCGGACAGATGAACACTGAAGCTTTCTTT.

This clonotype was recorded many times. The V gene is TRBV4-2, the J gene TRBJ2-3; 8 nucleotides match TRBD2. J lost 2 bases, V lost 1 base, and 8 bases had no gene match. Looked up from germline, CDR1 is LGHNA and CDR2 is YNFKEQ. The CDR3 length is 17 residues. CDR3 DNA sequence: TGTGCCAGCAGCCAAGGAACTAGCGGAACCTACACAGATACGCAGTATTTT. Encoded protein: CASSQGTSGTYTDTQYF.